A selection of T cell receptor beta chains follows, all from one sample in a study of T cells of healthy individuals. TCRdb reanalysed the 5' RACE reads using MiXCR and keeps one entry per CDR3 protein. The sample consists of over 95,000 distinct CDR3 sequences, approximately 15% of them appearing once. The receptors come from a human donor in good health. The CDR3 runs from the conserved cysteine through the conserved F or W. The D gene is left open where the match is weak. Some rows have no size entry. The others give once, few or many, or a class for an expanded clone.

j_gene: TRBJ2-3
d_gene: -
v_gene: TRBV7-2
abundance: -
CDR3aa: CASTRVGSSTDTQYF
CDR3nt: TGTGCCAGCACCCGGGTGGGTTCTAGCACAGATACGCAGTATTTT

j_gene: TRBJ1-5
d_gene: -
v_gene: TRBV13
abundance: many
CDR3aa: CASSSGTENQPQHF
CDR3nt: TGTGCCAGCAGCAGCGGGACGGAGAATCAGCCCCAGCATTTT

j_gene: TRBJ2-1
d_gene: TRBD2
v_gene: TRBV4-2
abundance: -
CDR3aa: CASSQGFGGSSYNEQFF
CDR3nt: TGTGCCAGCAGCCAAGGGTTCGGCGGGAGCTCCTACAATGAGCAGTTCTTC

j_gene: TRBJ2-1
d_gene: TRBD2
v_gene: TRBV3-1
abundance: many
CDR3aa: CASSRVVSGGMGEQFF
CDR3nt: TGTGCCAGCAGCCGTGTAGTTAGCGGGGGCATGGGTGAGCAGTTCTTC

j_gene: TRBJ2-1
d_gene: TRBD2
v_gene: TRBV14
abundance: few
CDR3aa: CASSQVGLGTDDRDEQFF
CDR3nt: TGTGCCAGCAGCCAAGTAGGACTAGGCACCGACGACAGAGATGAGCAGTTCTTC

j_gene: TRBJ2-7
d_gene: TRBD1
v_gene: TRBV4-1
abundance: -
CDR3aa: CASSQDQGQWYEQYF
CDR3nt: TGCGCCAGCAGCCAAGATCAGGGACAGTGGTACGAGCAGTACTTC

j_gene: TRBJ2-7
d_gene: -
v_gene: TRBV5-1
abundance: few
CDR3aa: CASSLVSGDSYEQYF
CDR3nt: TGCGCCAGCAGCTTGGTTTCCGGGGACTCCTACGAGCAGTACTTC

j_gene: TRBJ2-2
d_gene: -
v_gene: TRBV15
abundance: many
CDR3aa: CATSRTTANTGELFF
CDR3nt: TGTGCCACCAGTAGGACGACAGCGAACACCGGGGAGCTGTTTTTT

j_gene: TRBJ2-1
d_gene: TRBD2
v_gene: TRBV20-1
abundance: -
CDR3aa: CSAGLAGGGSYNEQFF
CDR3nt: TGCAGTGCTGGACTAGCGGGAGGAGGGAGTTACAATGAGCAGTTCTTC

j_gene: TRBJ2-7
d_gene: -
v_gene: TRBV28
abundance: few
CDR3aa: CASMGYSSYEQYF
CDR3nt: TGTGCCAGCATGGGGTACAGCTCCTACGAGCAGTACTTC

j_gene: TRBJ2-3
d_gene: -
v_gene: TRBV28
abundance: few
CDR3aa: CASSSHLDSLLTDTQYF
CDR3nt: TGTGCCAGCAGTTCACATCTAGACAGCCTCCTCACAGATACGCAGTATTTT

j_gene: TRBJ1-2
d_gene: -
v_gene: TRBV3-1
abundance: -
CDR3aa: CASSQDSLRDTAGYGYTF
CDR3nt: TGTGCCAGCAGCCAAGATAGTCTGAGGGACACTGCTGGTTATGGCTACACCTTC

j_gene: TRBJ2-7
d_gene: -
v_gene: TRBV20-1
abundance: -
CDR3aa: CSARRTASYEQYF
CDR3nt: TGCAGTGCTAGAAGGACGGCCTCCTACGAGCAGTACTTC

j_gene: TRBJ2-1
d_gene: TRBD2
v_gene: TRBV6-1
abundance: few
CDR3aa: CASSELAGGHNEQFF
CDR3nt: TGTGCCAGCAGTGAACTAGCGGGGGGGCACAATGAGCAGTTCTTC

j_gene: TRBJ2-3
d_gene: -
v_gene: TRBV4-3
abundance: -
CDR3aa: CASSQVLTDTQYF
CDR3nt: TGCGCCAGCAGCCAGGTTCTGACAGATACGCAGTATTTT

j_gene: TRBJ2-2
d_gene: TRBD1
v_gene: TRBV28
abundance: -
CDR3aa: CASSSTGTGSGELFF
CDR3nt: TGTGCCAGCAGTTCCACCGGGACAGGATCGGGGGAGCTGTTTTTT

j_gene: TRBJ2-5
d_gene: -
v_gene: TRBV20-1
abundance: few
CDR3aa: CSASSWKETQYF
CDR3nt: TGCAGTGCTAGTTCGTGGAAAGAGACCCAGTACTTC

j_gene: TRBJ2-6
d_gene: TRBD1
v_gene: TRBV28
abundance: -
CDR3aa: CASSRPGTGPSGANVLTF
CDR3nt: TGTGCCAGCAGTCGCCCGGGGACAGGGCCCTCTGGGGCCAACGTCCTGACTTTC

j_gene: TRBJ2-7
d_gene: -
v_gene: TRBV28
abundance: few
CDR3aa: CASSLRTESYEQYF
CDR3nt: TGTGCCAGCAGTCTCCGGACAGAATCCTACGAGCAGTACTTC

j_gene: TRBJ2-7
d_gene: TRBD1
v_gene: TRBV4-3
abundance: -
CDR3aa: CASSQGEGQGSYEQYF
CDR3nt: TGCGCCAGCAGCCAAGGAGAGGGACAGGGGTCCTACGAGCAGTACTTC

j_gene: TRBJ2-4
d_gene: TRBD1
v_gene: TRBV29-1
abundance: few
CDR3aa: CSVRRGHENIQYF
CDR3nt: TGCAGCGTTCGCAGGGGGCATGAAAACATTCAGTACTTC

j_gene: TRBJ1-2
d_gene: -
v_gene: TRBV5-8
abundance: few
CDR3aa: CASSLNGIFDGYTF
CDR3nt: TGTGCCAGCAGCTTGAACGGGATATTCGATGGCTACACCTTC

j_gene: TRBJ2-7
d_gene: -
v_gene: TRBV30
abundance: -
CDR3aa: CAWSVGFLNSGYEQYF
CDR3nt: TGTGCCTGGAGTGTTGGCTTCCTAAACTCGGGCTACGAGCAGTACTTC

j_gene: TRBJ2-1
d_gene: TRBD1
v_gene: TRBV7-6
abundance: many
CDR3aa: CASSSNRGGSYNEQFF
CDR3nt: TGTGCCAGCAGTTCGAACAGGGGTGGCTCCTACAATGAGCAGTTCTTC

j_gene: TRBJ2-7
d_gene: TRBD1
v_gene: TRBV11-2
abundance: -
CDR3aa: CASRQTGATYEQYF
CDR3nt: TGTGCCAGCAGGCAGACAGGGGCAACGTACGAGCAGTACTTC

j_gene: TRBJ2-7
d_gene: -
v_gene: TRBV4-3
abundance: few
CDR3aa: CASSPNGYEQYF
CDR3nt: TGCGCCAGCAGCCCGAACGGCTACGAGCAGTACTTC

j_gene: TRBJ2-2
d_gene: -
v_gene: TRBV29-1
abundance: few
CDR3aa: CSVEKGPGSTGELFF
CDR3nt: TGCAGCGTTGAAAAGGGGCCGGGGTCCACCGGGGAGCTGTTTTTT

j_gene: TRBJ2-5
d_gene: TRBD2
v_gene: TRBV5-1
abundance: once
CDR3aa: CASSLEGRGETQYF
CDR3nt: TGCGCCAGCAGCTTGGAGGGGAGGGGAGAGACCCAGTACTTC

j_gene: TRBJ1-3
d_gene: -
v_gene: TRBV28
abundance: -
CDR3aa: CASSLGGGPGNTIYF
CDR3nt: TGTGCCAGCAGTTTAGGGGGCGGACCTGGAAACACCATATATTTT

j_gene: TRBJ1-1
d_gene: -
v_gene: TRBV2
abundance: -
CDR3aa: CASNTGLRTEAFF
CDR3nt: TGTGCCAGCAATACTGGATTAAGGACTGAAGCTTTCTTT

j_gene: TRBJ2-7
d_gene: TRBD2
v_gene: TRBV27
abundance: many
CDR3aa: CASSQGLAGEQYF
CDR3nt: TGTGCCAGCAGTCAGGGACTAGCGGGCGAGCAGTACTTC

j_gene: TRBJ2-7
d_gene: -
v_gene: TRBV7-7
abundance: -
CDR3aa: CASRSAGGTYYEQYF
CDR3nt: TGTGCTAGCAGATCAGCCGGCGGTACATACTACGAGCAGTACTTC

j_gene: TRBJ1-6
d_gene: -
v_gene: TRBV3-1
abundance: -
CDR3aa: CASSQLWGERSPLHF
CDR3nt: TGTGCCAGCAGCCAGCTCTGGGGCGAGCGTTCACCCCTCCACTTT

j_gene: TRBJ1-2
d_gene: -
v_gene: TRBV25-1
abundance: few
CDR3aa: CASSEGAWGYTF
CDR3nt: TGTGCCAGCAGTGAAGGGGCTTGGGGCTACACCTTC

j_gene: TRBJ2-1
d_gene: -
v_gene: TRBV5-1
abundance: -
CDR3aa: CASGQIKGSYNEQFF
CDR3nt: TGCGCCAGCGGCCAAATCAAGGGCTCCTACAATGAGCAGTTCTTC

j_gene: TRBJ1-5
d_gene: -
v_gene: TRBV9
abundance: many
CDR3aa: CASTLTGYSNQPQHF
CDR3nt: TGTGCCAGCACCCTAACAGGTTATAGCAATCAGCCCCAGCATTTT

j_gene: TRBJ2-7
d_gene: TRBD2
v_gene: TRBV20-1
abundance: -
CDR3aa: CSASIPQGGNEQYF
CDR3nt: TGCAGTGCTAGCATACCCCAGGGAGGGAACGAGCAGTACTTC

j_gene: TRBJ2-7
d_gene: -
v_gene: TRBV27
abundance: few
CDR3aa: CASSLRSGEQYF
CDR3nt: TGTGCCAGCAGTTTAAGATCCGGCGAGCAGTACTTC

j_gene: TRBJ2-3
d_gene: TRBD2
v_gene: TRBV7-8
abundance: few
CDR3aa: CASSSSGGRVYF
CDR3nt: TGTGCCAGCAGCTCTAGCGGGGGAAGGGTGTATTTT

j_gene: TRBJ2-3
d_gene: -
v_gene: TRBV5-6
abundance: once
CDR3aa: CVSSLLGQSTDTQYF
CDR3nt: TGTGTCAGCAGCTTGTTAGGACAAAGCACAGATACGCAGTATTTT

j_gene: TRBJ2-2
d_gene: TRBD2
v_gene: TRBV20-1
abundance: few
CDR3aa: CSALAGSAGELFF
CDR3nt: TGCAGTGCTTTAGCGGGATCGGCCGGGGAGCTGTTTTTT

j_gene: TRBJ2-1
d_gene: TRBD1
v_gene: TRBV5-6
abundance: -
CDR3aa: CASSLVGTGAHNEQFF
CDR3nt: TGTGCCAGCAGCTTGGTTGGGACAGGGGCCCACAATGAGCAGTTCTTC

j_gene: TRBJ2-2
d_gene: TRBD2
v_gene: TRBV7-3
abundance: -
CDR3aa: CASSLTGGTNTGELFF
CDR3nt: TGTGCCAGCAGCTTAACGGGGGGGACGAACACCGGGGAGCTGTTTTTT

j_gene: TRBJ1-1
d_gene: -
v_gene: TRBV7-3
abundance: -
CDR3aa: CASSSGSLTEAFF
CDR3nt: TGTGCCAGCAGCTCCGGGTCTCTCACTGAAGCTTTCTTT

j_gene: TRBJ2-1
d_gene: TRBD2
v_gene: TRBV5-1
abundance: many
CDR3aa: CASSKASGRIYNEQFF
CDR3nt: TGCGCCAGCAGCAAAGCTAGCGGGAGAATCTACAATGAGCAGTTCTTC

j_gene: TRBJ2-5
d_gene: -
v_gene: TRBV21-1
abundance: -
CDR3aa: CASSKPSGGPYQETQYF
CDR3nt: TGTGCCAGCAGCAAACCTAGCGGGGGGCCGTACCAAGAGACCCAGTACTTC

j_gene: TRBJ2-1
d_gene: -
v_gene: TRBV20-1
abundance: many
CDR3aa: CSARDLMGGYEQFF
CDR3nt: TGCAGTGCTAGAGATCTTATGGGGGGATATGAGCAGTTCTTC